This entry lists 2 T cell receptor beta chains sequenced from one sample in a study of T cell changes during pregnancy in multiple sclerosis. Sequenced by immunoSEQ multiplex PCR; TCRdb stores in-frame clones only, minus some. The sample records 65,000 to 95,000 clones, more than 85% being singletons. The material sequenced was peripheral blood, taken after pregnancy. The receptors come from a female donor in good health, enrolled as a control in a pregnancy study.

The V and J genes are TRBV28 and TRBJ2-1, with 10 positions matching TRBD2. CDR3 length equals 13 residues. The V gene end was trimmed by 8 bases and the J gene end by 5 bases; junction bases not matched to a gene: 3. Germline V gives CDR1 MDHEN, CDR2 SYDVKM. The CDR3 protein is CASGGLADNEQFF. Written as DNA, the CDR3 is TGTGCCAGCGGCGGACTAGCGGACAATGAGCAGTTCTTC.

The chain employs TRBV4-1 and TRBJ2-1; 8 bases match TRBD2. The trim removed 5 bases at V and 5 bases at J, leaving 8 bases unmatched. CDR1 is MGHRA, CDR2 YSYEKL, per germline. The CDR3 spans 15 residues. CDR3 amino acids: CASSEGGRRDNEQFF. DNA for the CDR3: TGCGCCAGCAGCGAAGGCGGGAGGAGGGACAATGAGCAGTTCTTC.